The 3 T cell receptor beta chains presented below share a single source sample, sequenced in a study of blood T cell repertoires in COVID-19. Profiling relied on immunoSEQ multiplex PCR, and the TCRdb table lists in-frame clones only, not all of them. The data hold 250,000 or so clones, with over 80% observed a single time. Material for sequencing was peripheral blood. Receptors originate from a woman aged 40 to 50 who had recovered from COVID-19.

This clone was observed once. V and J are TRBV5-1 and TRBJ1-4; 8 bases align to TRBD1. Germline V CDR1 and CDR2: SGHRS, YFSETQ. Trimming removed 2 bases from V and 7 bases from J; junction bases left unmatched: 4. The CDR3 spans 14 residues. The DNA of the CDR3 is TGCGCCAGCAGCTTCGACAGGGGTGGTGAAAAACTGTTTTTT. Amino acids: CASSFDRGGEKLFF.

This chain links TRBV24-1 with TRBJ2-3; 9 bases align to TRBD1. The CDR3 totals 16 residues. Germline V gene data show CDR1 as KGHDR and CDR2 as SFDVKD. J lost 5 bases, V lost 2 bases, and 7 bases had no gene match. The CDR3 coding sequence is TGTGCCACCAGTGATTCGACGGGACAGGGAATAGATACGCAGTATTTT. Residues: CATSDSTGQGIDTQYF.

The chain is built from TRBV12-3 or TRBV12-4 and TRBJ2-2; D gene unclear. Between the trimmed V and J ends, which lost 5 bases and 4 bases, there was a span of 8 bases. The CDR3 sequence is 13 residues long. The CDR3 spells CASSAYSTGELFF. The DNA for the CDR3 is TGTGCCAGCAGTGCCTACAGCACCGGGGAGCTGTTTTTT.